These T cell receptor beta chains were read from a single sample in a study of early T cells in non-severe SARS-CoV-2 infection. MiXCR, run by TCRdb on the 5' RACE reads, gives a single entry per CDR3 protein. This sample carries roughly 12,000 distinct CDR3 sequences, about 4.9% of them seen once, and the ten largest clones take nearly 10%. Sequencing was carried out using whole blood. The receptors stem from an adult who was a healthcare worker with PCR-confirmed SARS-CoV-2 infection or an uninfected control (not recorded which). The CDR3 runs from the conserved cysteine through the conserved F or W. A D gene is named only where the DNA matches it firmly. Size is omitted from some rows. Given values are once, few, many or a class for expanded clones.

>many|TRBV12-3/TRBV12-4|NA|TRBJ1-2
TGTGCCAGCAGTTTTAGGAGGTCCCGGAGCTACACCTTC
CASSFRRSRSYTF
>NA|TRBV20-1|TRBD1|TRBJ1-1
TGCAGTGCTCTTAGGACAGGCGGGAACACTGAAGCTTTCTTT
CSALRTGGNTEAFF
>many|TRBV9|TRBD2|TRBJ2-1
TGTGCCAGCAGCTTAAGACTAGCGGGGTCCTTTAAAAATGAGCAGTTCTTC
CASSLRLAGSFKNEQFF
>medium-sized|TRBV9|NA|TRBJ2-6
TGTGCCAGCAGCGTCTCCCTGGGGCCCTCTGGGGCCAACGTCCTGACTTTC
CASSVSLGPSGANVLTF
>many|TRBV5-5|TRBD1|TRBJ2-2
TGTGCCAGCAGGTGGACAGGGGACACCGGGGAGCTGTTTTTT
CASRWTGDTGELFF
>many|TRBV7-2|NA|TRBJ2-2
TGTGCCAGCAGCTTATGGGCCGGGGAGCTGTTTTTT
CASSLWAGELFF
>medium-sized|TRBV19|NA|TRBJ2-2
TGTGCCAGTGCCCCGGGTCCAAACACCGGGGAGCTGTTTTTT
CASAPGPNTGELFF
>medium-sized|TRBV2|NA|TRBJ2-3
TGTGCCAGCCTTAGAGACAGAAACACAGATACGCAGTATTTT
CASLRDRNTDTQYF
>many|TRBV7-2|NA|TRBJ2-3
TGTGCCAGCAGCTTCGAATTGCGACAGCCCGCTAGCACAGATACGCAGTATTTT
CASSFELRQPASTDTQYF
>few|TRBV6-1|NA|TRBJ2-5
TGTGCCAGCAGTAACCCTACCGGGCCCGGGGAGACCCAGTACTTC
CASSNPTGPGETQYF
>many|TRBV12-2|NA|TRBJ1-3
TGTGCACGACAGTCGTCGAACACCATATATTTT
CARQSSNTIYF
>many|TRBV5-4|NA|TRBJ2-7
TGTGCCAGCAGCTTCAGCCAGGGTATTCGCGAGCAGTACTTC
CASSFSQGIREQYF
>medium-sized|TRBV12-3/TRBV12-4|TRBD1|TRBJ2-1
TGTGCCAGCAGTCTTAAAGACAGGGGGGACAATGAGCAGTTCTTC
CASSLKDRGDNEQFF
>many|TRBV5-6|NA|TRBJ2-3
TGTGCCAGCAGCGGAGCGGACACGTCTTCCGCCGATACGCAGTATTTT
CASSGADTSSADTQYF
>few|TRBV20-1|TRBD2|TRBJ2-7
TGCAGTGCTCAACTAGCGGGGGTTCCCTACGAGCAGTACTTC
CSAQLAGVPYEQYF
>NA|TRBV30|NA|TRBJ2-1
TGTGCCTGGAGCGCCGGGGCAGGGTCCGATGAGCAGTTCTTC
CAWSAGAGSDEQFF